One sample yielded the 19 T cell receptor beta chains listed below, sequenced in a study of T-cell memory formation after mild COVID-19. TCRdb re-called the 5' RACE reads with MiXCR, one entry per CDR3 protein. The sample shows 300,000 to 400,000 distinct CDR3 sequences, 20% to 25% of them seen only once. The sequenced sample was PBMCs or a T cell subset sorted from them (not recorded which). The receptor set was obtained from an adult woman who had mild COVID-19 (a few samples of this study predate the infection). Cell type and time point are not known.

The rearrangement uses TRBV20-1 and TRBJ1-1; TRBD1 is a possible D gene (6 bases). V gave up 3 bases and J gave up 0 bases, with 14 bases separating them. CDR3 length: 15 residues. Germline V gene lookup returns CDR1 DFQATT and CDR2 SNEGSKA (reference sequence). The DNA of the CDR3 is TGCAGTGCTAGGGGATACAGGGTTATGAACACTGAAGCTTTCTTT. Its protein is CSARGYRVMNTEAFF.

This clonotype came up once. CDR3 in DNA: TGTGCCAGCAGCCCCCCGGGACCATCCGATACGCAGTATTTT. It codes for CASSPPGPSDTQYF. This sequence joins TRBV9 and TRBJ2-3; D is possibly TRBD1 or TRBD2 (5 bases each). Germline-derived CDR1 and CDR2 are SGDLS and YYNGEE. The CDR3 has 14 amino acids. V shed 4 bases and J shed 6 bases, with 15 bases lying between them.

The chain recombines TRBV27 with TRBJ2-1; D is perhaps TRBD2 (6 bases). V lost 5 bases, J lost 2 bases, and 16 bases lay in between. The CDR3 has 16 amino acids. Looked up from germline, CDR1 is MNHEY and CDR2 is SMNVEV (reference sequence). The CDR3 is CASSGGWRDPYNEQFF. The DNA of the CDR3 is TGTGCCAGCAGTGGGGGTTGGAGGGACCCCTACAATGAGCAGTTCTTC.

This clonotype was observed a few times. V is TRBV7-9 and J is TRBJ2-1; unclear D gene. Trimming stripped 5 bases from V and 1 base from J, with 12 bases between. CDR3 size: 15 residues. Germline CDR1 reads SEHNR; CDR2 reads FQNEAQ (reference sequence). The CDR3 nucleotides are TGTGCCAGCAGCCCCCGACTGACATCCTACAATGAGCAGTTCTTC. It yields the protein CASSPRLTSYNEQFF.

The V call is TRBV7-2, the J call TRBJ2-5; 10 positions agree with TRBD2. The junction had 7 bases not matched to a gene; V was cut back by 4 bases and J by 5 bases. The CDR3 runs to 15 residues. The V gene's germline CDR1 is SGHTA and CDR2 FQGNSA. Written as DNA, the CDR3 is TGTGCCAGCAGCTCGGGGGCTAGCGGGAGCGAGACCCAGTACTTC. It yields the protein CASSSGASGSETQYF.

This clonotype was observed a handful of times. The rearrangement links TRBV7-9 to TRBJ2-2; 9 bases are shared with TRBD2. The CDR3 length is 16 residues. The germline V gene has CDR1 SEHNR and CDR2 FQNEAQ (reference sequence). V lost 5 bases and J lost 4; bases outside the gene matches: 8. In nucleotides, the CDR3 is TGTGCCAGCAGCACCCTAGAGCGGGGGGTCACCGGGGAGCTGTTTTTT. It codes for CASSTLERGVTGELFF.

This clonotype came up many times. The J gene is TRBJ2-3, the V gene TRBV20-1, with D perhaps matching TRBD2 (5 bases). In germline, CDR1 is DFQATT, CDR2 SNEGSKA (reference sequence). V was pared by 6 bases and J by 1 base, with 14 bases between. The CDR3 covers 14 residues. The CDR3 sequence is CSALQGGRTDTQYF. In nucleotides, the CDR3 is TGCAGTGCCCTACAAGGCGGGCGCACAGATACGCAGTATTTT.

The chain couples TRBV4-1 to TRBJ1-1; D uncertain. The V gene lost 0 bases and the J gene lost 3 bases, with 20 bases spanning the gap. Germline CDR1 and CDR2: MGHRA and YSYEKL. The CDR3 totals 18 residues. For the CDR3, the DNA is TGCGCCAGCAGCCAAGATTATTATTACGGAAGGGAAGACACTGAAGCTTTCTTT. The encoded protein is CASSQDYYYGREDTEAFF.

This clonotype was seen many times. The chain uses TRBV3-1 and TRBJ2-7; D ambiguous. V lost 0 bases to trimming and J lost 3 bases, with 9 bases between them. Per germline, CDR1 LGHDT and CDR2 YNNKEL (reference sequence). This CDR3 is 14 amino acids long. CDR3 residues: CASSQDLAGYEQYF. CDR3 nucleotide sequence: TGTGCCAGCAGCCAAGATCTGGCAGGCTACGAGCAGTACTTC.

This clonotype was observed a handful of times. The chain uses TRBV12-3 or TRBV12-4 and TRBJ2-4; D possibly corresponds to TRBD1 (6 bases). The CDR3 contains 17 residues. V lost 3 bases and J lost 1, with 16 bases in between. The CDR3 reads CASSFWIRGSAKNIQYF. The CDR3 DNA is TGTGCCAGCAGTTTCTGGATTAGGGGGTCGGCCAAAAACATTCAGTACTTC.

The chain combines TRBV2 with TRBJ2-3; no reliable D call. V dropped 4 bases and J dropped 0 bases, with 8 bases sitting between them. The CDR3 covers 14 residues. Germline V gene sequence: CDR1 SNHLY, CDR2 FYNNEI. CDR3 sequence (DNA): TGTGCCAGCAGTGCCTTTACTAGCACAGATACGCAGTATTTT. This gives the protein CASSAFTSTDTQYF.

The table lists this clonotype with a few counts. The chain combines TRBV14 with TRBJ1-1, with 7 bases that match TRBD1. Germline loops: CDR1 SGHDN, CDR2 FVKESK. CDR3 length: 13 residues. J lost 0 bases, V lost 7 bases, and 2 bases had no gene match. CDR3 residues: CASTDRVNTEAFF. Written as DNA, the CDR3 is TGTGCCAGCACCGACAGGGTGAACACTGAAGCTTTCTTT.

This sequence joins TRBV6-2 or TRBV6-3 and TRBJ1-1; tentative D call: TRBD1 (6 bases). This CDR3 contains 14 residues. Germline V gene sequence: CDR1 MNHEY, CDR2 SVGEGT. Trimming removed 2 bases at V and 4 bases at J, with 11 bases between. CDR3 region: CASSYIQGGTEAFF. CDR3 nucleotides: TGTGCCAGCAGTTACATACAGGGCGGCACTGAAGCTTTCTTT.

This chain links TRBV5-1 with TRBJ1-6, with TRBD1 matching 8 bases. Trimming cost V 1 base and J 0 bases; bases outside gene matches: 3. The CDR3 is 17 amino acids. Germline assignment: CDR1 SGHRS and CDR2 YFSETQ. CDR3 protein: CASSLWGQVSYNSPLHF. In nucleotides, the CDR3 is TGCGCCAGCAGCTTGTGGGGACAGGTCTCCTATAATTCACCCCTCCACTTT.

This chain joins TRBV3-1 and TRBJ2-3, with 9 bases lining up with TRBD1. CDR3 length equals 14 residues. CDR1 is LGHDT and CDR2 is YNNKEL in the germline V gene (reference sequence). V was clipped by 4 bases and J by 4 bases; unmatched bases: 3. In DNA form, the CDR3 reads TGTGCCAGCAGCCGGGACAGGGTCCCAGATACGCAGTATTTT. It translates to CASSRDRVPDTQYF.

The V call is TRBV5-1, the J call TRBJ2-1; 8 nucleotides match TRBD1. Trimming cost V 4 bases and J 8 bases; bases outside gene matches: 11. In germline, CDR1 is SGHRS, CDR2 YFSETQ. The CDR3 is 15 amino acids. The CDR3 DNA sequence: TGCGCCAGCAGCATGGGACAGGCCCTTAGCGATGAGCAGTTCTTC. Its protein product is CASSMGQALSDEQFF.

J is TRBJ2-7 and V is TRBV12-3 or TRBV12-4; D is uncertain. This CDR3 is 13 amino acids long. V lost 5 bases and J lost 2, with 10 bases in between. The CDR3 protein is CASSVQRPYEQYF. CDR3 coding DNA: TGTGCCAGCAGTGTCCAGAGACCCTACGAGCAGTACTTC.

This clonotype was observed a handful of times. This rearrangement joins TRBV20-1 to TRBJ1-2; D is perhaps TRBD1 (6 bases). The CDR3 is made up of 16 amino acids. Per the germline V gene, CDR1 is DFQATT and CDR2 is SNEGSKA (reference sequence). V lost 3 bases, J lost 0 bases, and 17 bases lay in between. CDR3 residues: CSASTGAGRANYGYTF. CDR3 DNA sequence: TGCAGTGCTAGCACGGGGGCAGGGCGAGCTAACTATGGCTACACCTTC.

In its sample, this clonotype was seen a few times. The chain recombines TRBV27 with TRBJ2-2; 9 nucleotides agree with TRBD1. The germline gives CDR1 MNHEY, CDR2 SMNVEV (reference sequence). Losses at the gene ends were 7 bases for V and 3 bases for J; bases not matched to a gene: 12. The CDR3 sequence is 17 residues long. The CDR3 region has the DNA TGTGCCAGCACCAGCCCTACCGGGACAGGGTACACCGGGGAGCTGTTTTTT. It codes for CASTSPTGTGYTGELFF.